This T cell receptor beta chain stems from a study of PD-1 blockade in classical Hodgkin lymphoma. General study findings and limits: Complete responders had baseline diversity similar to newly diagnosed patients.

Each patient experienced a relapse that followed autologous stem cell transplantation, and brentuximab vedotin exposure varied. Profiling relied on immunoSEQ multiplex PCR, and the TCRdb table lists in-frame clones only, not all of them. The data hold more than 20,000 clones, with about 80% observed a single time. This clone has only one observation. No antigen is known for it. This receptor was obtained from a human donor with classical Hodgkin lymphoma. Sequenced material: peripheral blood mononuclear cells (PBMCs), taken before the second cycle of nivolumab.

This CDR3 reads CASSWPGLAGGSTDTQYF. The DNA of the CDR3 is TGCGCCAGCAGCTGGCCAGGACTAGCGGGGGGGTCCACAGATACGCAGTATTTT. The chain carries TRBV5-1 and TRBJ2-3; TRBD2 agrees at 15 bases. CDR3 length: 18 residues. V shed 3 bases, J shed 2 bases, and the junction held 7 bases outside the gene matches. Germline V gives CDR1 SGHRS, CDR2 YFSETQ.